This T cell receptor beta chain was documented in a study of blood T cell repertoires in COVID-19. About the study: Samples representing acute and convalescent COVID-19 were sourced from the United States, Italy and Spain.

This study enrolled people aged about 18 to 90 from roughly 24 US geographic areas. Participant-given clinical history determined each cohort assignment. This clone was found a few times. From germline, CDR1 is SGHNT and CDR2 YYREEE (reference sequence). Trimming left V 4 bases short and J 7 bases short, with 27 bases between. This CDR3 contains 17 residues. Authors' processing steps: Nucleated cell counts were estimated from reference gene primer amplification. Libraries were prepared by immunoSEQ multiplex PCR; TCRdb keeps only in-frame clonotypes and omits some of them. D and trimming come from the DNA, and the V and J calls and clone size come from that table. The sample includes a few hundred thousand clones, around 87% of them seen just once.

This TCR derives from a woman aged 40-49 years who had recovered from COVID-19. The specimen sequenced was PBMCs or T cells enriched from blood (not recorded which). V and J are TRBV5-4 and TRBJ2-7; TRBD2 might be the D (5 bases). CDR3 nucleotides: TGTGCCAGCAGCCGCCTATCCGGGGAAGTCGGAACTCGAGAGCAGTACTTC. Translating gives CASSRLSGEVGTREQYF.